This TCR beta chain was documented in a study of shared clonotypes between healthy human individuals. Study outcomes and limitations: The donor pool, a small one, limited the genetic and exposure-history diversity represented. Among the subsets, naive ones generally showed larger estimated richness than memory ones.

The study drew its donors from healthy HIV-negative adults without recent acute infections or vaccinations. As for this clone: Its antigen is not known.

The protocol was immunoSEQ multiplex PCR, while the TCRdb copy is restricted to in-frame clones and leaves out a portion. Found here are about 2.4 million clones, approximately 94% of them singletons; the top ten hold approximately 0.35%. This clonotype originated in a young man in good health. Some clones in this sample may be carry-over from other donors' samples. Material: naive CD4+ T cells from PBMCs. Stated subset: CD45RA+ positively selected.

CDR3 region: CAWSVSGARGNTIYF. The DNA of the CDR3 is TGTGCCTGGAGTGTATCAGGGGCGAGGGGAAACACCATATATTTT. V and J are TRBV30 and TRBJ1-3, with D perhaps TRBD1 (6 bases). CDR3 length: 15 amino acids. V shed 0 bases and J shed 4 bases, with 13 bases lying between them. Per the germline V gene, CDR1 is GTSNPN and CDR2 is SVGIG (reference sequence). The entire variable domain, with the rest obtained from reference TRBV30 and TRBJ1-3, is as follows: SQTIHQWPATLVQPVGSPLSLECTVEGTSNPNLYWYRQAAGRGLQLLFYSVGIGQISSEVPQNLSASRPQDRQFILSSKKLLLSDSGFYLCAWSVSGARGNTIYFGEGSWLTVV.